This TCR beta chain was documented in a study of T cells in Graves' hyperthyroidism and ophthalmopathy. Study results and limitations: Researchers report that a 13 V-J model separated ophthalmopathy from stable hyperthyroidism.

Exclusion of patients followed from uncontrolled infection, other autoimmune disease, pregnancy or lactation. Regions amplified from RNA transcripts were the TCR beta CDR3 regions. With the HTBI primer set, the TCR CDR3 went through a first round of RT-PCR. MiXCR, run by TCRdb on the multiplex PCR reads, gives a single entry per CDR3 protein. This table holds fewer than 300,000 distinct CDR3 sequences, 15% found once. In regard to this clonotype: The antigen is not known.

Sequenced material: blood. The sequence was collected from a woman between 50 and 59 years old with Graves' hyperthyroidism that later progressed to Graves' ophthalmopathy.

The CDR3: CSPAASGSGYEQYF. The CDR3 region has the DNA TGCAGTCCCGCGGCTAGCGGGAGTGGCTACGAGCAGTACTTC. The chain uses TRBV20-1 and TRBJ2-7; the match to TRBD2 covers 10 bases. The germline CDR1 and CDR2 sequences are DFQATT and SNEGSKA (reference sequence). J gave up 3 bases and V 8 bases, and 10 bases lay outside the gene matches. This CDR3 has 14 amino acids.